The present T cell receptor (beta chain) was sequenced within a study of blood T cells in healthy people across ages. It was with a sample-barcoded 5' primer and a J-beta primer mix that a second PCR of about 6 to 12 cycles was run. MiXCR was run by TCRdb on the 5' RACE reads, yielding one entry per CDR3 protein. Found here are over 750,000 distinct CDR3 sequences, approximately 25% of them singletons; the top ten hold 8% to 10%. The data also belong to a second study, concerning T cells of mothers and their children.

Material: blood. The sequence was obtained from a boy younger than 18 in good health.

In nucleotides, the CDR3 is TGTGCCAGCAGCTTAGCGCATTTTGAGACCCAGTACTTC. Amino acid sequence: CASSLAHFETQYF. This rearrangement joins TRBV7-2 to TRBJ2-5, with D unclear. CDR3 size: 13 residues. Per the germline V gene, CDR1 is SGHTA and CDR2 is FQGNSA. V was cut by 0 bases and J by 5 bases, with 7 bases left in between.